Following are 13 T cell receptor beta chains from one sample sequenced in a study of cytomegalovirus exposure and HLA in healthy donors. 60 Vbeta and 13 Jbeta primers were used in PCR. Data came from immunoSEQ multiplex PCR; TCRdb stores just in-frame clones and leaves some out. In the table there are 170,000 or so clones, roughly four fifths of which are singletons. The sample comprised PBMCs. Every receptor here comes from a girl between 5 and 17 years old in good health and CMV-seropositive.

The chain has TRBV5-1 and TRBJ2-5; a weak D match, TRBD2 (5 bases). CDR3 length equals 15 residues. V was pared by 0 bases and J by 2 bases, with 11 bases between. Germline-derived CDR1 and CDR2 are SGHRS and YFSETQ. The CDR3 spells CASSLVEGGQETQYF. CDR3 coding DNA: TGCGCCAGCAGCTTGGTTGAGGGTGGTCAAGAGACCCAGTACTTC.

This clone was recorded only once. This rearrangement joins TRBV5-4 to TRBJ1-2, with unresolved D. The germline V gene encodes CDR1 SGHNT and CDR2 YYREEE (reference sequence). The CDR3 has 14 residues. Trimming shortened V by 3 bases and J by 4 bases, and 13 bases separated the two germline ends. CDR3 residues: CASSWAGVPYGYTF. The CDR3 bases are TGTGCCAGCAGCTGGGCCGGCGTACCCTATGGCTACACCTTC.

V is TRBV15 and J is TRBJ2-5; D gene ambiguous. TRBJ2-7 matches the DNA end more closely, so the J call is doubtful. Germline lookup yields CDR1 LNHNV and CDR2 YYDKDF (reference sequence). The CDR3 length is 14 residues. CDR3 coding DNA: TGTGCCACCAGAGATAGTACAGCCCCCTACGAGCAGTACTTC. Translation gives CATRDSTAPYEQYF.

CDR3 region: CATSRDQGRNEQFF. The CDR3 DNA is TGTGCCACCAGCAGAGACCAGGGAAGGAATGAGCAGTTCTTC. V usage is TRBV15 and J usage is TRBJ2-1; D is perhaps TRBD1 (5 bases). The CDR3 sequence is 14 residues long. Germline lookup yields CDR1 LNHNV and CDR2 YYDKDF (reference sequence). The ends were cut back, 0 bases at V and 7 bases at J, with 10 bases in the middle. Complete variable domain (other parts from reference TRBV15 and TRBJ2-1): DAMVIQNPRYQVTQFGKPVTLSCSQTLNHNVMYWYQQKSSQAPKLLFHYYDKDFNNEADTPDNFQSRRPNTSFCFLDIRSPGLGDTAMYLCATSRDQGRNEQFFGPGTRLTVL.

V and J are TRBV19 and TRBJ2-3, with D perhaps matching TRBD2 (5 bases). V gave up 6 bases and J gave up 0 bases, with 13 bases separating them. Germline-derived CDR1 and CDR2 are LNHDA and SQIVND (reference sequence). This CDR3 comprises 15 residues. The CDR3 protein is CASSLRAGSTDTQYF. The CDR3 coding sequence is TGTGCCAGTAGCCTCCGGGCGGGCAGCACAGATACGCAGTATTTT.

The J gene is TRBJ2-1, the V gene TRBV9; 11 bases match TRBD2. The CDR3 has 15 amino acids. CDR1 and CDR2 from the germline V gene are SGDLS and YYNGEE. J lost 3 bases, V lost 2 bases, and 1 base had no gene match. CDR3 in amino acids: CASSVTSGNYNEQFF. The CDR3 coding sequence is TGTGCCAGCAGCGTGACTAGCGGGAACTACAATGAGCAGTTCTTC.

This clone was counted once. The chain carries TRBV4-1 and TRBJ1-2; 9 bases fit TRBD1. V dropped 1 base and J dropped 3; count of bases not matched to a gene: 3. Germline V lookup: CDR1 MGHRA, CDR2 YSYEKL. CDR3 length equals 15 residues. CDR3 coding DNA: TGCGCCAGCAGCCAAGTGACAGGGGGGGACTATGGCTACACCTTC. It codes for CASSQVTGGDYGYTF.

This clone was counted once. The V gene is TRBV5-4, the J gene TRBJ1-5; D may be TRBD1 (6 bases). The CDR3 has 15 amino acids. The germline gives CDR1 SGHNT, CDR2 YYREEE (reference sequence). V dropped 3 bases and J dropped 7 bases, with 17 bases sitting between them. This chain's CDR3 is CASSSNGRGAQPQHF. DNA for the CDR3: TGTGCCAGCAGCTCCAACGGCAGGGGAGCCCAGCCCCAGCATTTT.

V and J are TRBV6-6 and TRBJ1-2; unclear D gene. This CDR3 region has 15 residues. V was clipped by 6 bases and J by 3 bases, with 17 bases between them. Germline CDR1 is MNHNY and CDR2 is SVGAGI (reference sequence). The CDR3: CASRAQEGSHYGYTF. The CDR3 DNA reads as TGTGCCAGCAGGGCCCAGGAGGGATCTCACTATGGCTACACCTTC.

With regard to this clone: The junction and the germline gene differ at one end; a read error may be behind it. The chain combines TRBV7-9 with TRBJ2-2; 8 bases align to TRBD2. The CDR3 sequence is 17 residues long. Germline V gives CDR1 SEHNR, CDR2 FQNEAQ (reference sequence). DNA of the CDR3: TGTTCCAGCAGCCCCCGGGGGGGCCTTAGAAACACCGGGGAGCTGTTTTTT. Amino acid sequence: CSSSPRGGLRNTGELFF.

This clone came up once. The rearrangement uses TRBV30 and TRBJ2-7; 7 bases match TRBD2. Germline lookup yields CDR1 GTSNPN and CDR2 SVGIG (reference sequence). The CDR3 covers 12 residues. V gave up 1 base and J gave up 3 bases; unmatched junction bases: 0. CDR3 residues: CAWSGEGYEQYF. DNA for the CDR3: TGTGCCTGGAGTGGGGAGGGCTACGAGCAGTACTTC.

This chain uses TRBV6-5 with TRBJ2-3; TRBD2 might be the D (5 bases). The CDR3 spans 14 residues. Germline V lookup: CDR1 MNHEY, CDR2 SVGAGI. Trimming left V 2 bases short and J 4 bases short, with 10 bases between. The CDR3 sequence: CASSYGLASDTQYF. DNA of the CDR3: TGTGCCAGCAGTTACGGTCTAGCATCAGATACGCAGTATTTT.

This sequence joins TRBV5-6 and TRBJ1-1, with TRBD1 matching over 9 bases. This CDR3 comprises 16 residues. Trimming cost V 4 bases and J 4 bases; bases outside gene matches: 11. The germline V gene has CDR1 SGHDT and CDR2 YYEEEE. CDR3: CASSLIIGQGTTEAFF. The CDR3 DNA is TGTGCCAGCAGCCTTATTATCGGACAGGGGACCACTGAAGCTTTCTTT. The full variable domain, in which reference TRBV5-6 and TRBJ1-1 provide the parts outside the CDR3, is DAGVTQSPTHLIKTRGQQVTLRCSPKSGHDTVSWYQQALGQGPQFIFQYYEEEERQRGNFPDRFSGHQFPNYSSELNVNALLLGDSALYLCASSLIIGQGTTEAFFGQGTRLTVV.